This T cell receptor beta chain was sequenced in a study of OX40 agonist ivuxolimab in advanced cancers. On the study more broadly: Patients' therapy was ivuxolimab, an antibody that acts as an agonist of OX40 (CD134). Findings and limits, study-wide: The mean number of expanded clones was higher in CD8+ T cells than in CD4+.

This clone was detected only a few times. Its target is not known. V was cut by 3 bases and J by 5 bases, with 5 bases left in between. The CDR3 covers 11 residues. In germline, CDR1 is SQVTM, CDR2 ANQGSEA. Libraries were prepared by immunoSEQ multiplex PCR; TCRdb keeps only in-frame clonotypes and omits some of them. This sample has around 45,000 clones, with roughly 86% found just once. This TCR came from an adult with an advanced solid tumor such as melanoma, head and neck, liver or kidney cancer. Specimen: CD4+ or CD8+ T cells sorted from blood, collected in a trial of the OX40 agonist ivuxolimab. The chain joins TRBV29-1 to TRBJ1-3, with D hard to call. CDR3 sequence reads: CSVEQRNTIYF. CDR3 sequence (DNA): TGCAGCGTTGAGCAGAGAAACACCATATATTTT. The variable domain in full, with the rest retrieved from reference TRBV29-1 and TRBJ1-3, is SAVISQKPSRDICQRGTSLTIQCQVDSQVTMMFWYRQQPGQSLTLIATANQGSEATYESGFVIDKFPISRPNLTFSTLTVSNMSPEDSSIYLCSVEQRNTIYFGEGSWLTVV.